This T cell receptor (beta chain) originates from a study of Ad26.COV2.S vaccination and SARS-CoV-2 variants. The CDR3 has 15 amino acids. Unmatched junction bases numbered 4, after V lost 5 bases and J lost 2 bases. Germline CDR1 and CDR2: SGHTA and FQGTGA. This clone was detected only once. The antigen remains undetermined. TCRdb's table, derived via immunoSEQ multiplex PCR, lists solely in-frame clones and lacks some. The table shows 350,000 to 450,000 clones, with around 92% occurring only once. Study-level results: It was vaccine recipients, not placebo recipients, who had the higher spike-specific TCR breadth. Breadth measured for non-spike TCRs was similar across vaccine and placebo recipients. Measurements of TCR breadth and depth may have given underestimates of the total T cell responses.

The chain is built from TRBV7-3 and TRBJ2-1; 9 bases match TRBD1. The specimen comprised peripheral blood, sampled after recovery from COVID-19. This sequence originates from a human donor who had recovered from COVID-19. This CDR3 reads CASSPDRGPYNEQFF. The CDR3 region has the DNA TGTGCCAGCAGCCCGGACAGGGGACCCTACAATGAGCAGTTCTTC.